What follows are 18 T cell receptor beta chains derived from one specimen sequenced in a study of CD4 T cells in relation to SARS-CoV-2 and coronaviruses. What these receptors recognize is not known. Before the COVID-19 pandemic, during about 2010-2018, CD4+ T cells were taken from unexposed donors. The cells were cultured for around ten days before CD4+ T cells were isolated. The protocol was immunoSEQ multiplex PCR, while the TCRdb copy is restricted to in-frame clones and leaves out a portion. The sample consists of under 20,000 clones, 78% of them appearing once. Source material: CD4+ T cells from PBMCs, cultured in vitro. Receptors originate from a human donor in good health.

The chain uses TRBV5-1 and TRBJ1-2; D is possibly TRBD1 (5 bases). There are 14 residues in the CDR3. Germline CDR1 and CDR2: SGHRS and YFSETQ. V was pared by 4 bases and J by 0 bases, with 10 bases between. CDR3 region: CASSGDSANYGYTF. In nucleotides, the CDR3 is TGCGCCAGCAGCGGCGACAGCGCTAACTATGGCTACACCTTC.

The V and J genes are TRBV1 and TRBJ2-3; TRBD2, the table's D call, was not compared with the DNA. TRBV1 is recorded as a pseudogene. This CDR3 is 16 amino acids long. The DNA of the CDR3 is TGCACCAGCAGCCACCGGGGGGGACTAATCACAGATACGCAGTATTTT. Its translation is CTSSHRGGLITDTQYF.

The chain recombines TRBV19 with TRBJ2-3; tentatively, D is TRBD1 (6 bases). CDR1 LNHDA and CDR2 SQIVND come from the germline V gene (reference sequence). The CDR3 length is 15 residues. Trimming took off 4 bases at V and 0 bases at J, with 11 bases between the two ends. The CDR3 reads CASSNRTASTDTQYF. The CDR3, as DNA: TGTGCCAGTAGTAACCGGACAGCTAGCACAGATACGCAGTATTTT. The whole variable domain, filled in from reference TRBV19 and TRBJ2-3, reads DGGITQSPKYLFRKEGQNVTLSCEQNLNHDAMYWYRQDPGQGLRLIYYSQIVNDFQKGDIAEGYSVSREKKESFPLTVTSAQKNPTAFYLCASSNRTASTDTQYFGPGTRLTVL.

This rearrangement joins TRBV5-1 to TRBJ2-7; 7 bases are a match to TRBD2. Trimming removed 4 bases from V and 2 bases from J; junction bases left unmatched: 6. CDR1 is SGHRS, CDR2 YFSETQ, per germline. The CDR3 has 14 residues. The CDR3 region has the DNA TGCGCCAGCAGCAGGGAGGGAGGGCCCTACGAGCAGTACTTC. Amino acid sequence: CASSREGGPYEQYF.

This clone appeared a single time. This sequence joins TRBV6-5 and TRBJ1-6, with TRBD1 matching 8 bases. Per the germline V gene, CDR1 is MNHEY and CDR2 is SVGAGI. The J segment lost 10 bases and the V segment lost 6 bases, leaving 8 bases of the junction unmatched. The CDR3 consists of 14 residues. CDR3 loop: CASRRGTGPSPLHF. In DNA, the CDR3 is TGTGCCAGCAGGAGGGGGACAGGACCCTCACCCCTCCACTTT.

The V call is TRBV5-1, the J call TRBJ2-1; D gene unclear. The CDR3 consists of 16 residues. Germline CDR1 is SGHRS and CDR2 is YFSETQ. V lost 4 bases and J 3 bases, leaving 17 bases between the germline ends. The CDR3 nucleotides are TGCGCCAGCAGCCAAACGGACGGCCCTATCTACAATGAGCAGTTCTTC. Its translation: CASSQTDGPIYNEQFF.

The chain links TRBV6-5 to TRBJ1-2; TRBD1 matches at 10 bases. This CDR3 is built from 16 residues. Germline V gives CDR1 MNHEY, CDR2 SVGAGI. After removal of 1 base from V and 8 bases from J, the junction contained 10 bases not matched to a gene. CDR3: CASSYWDRGVLEGYTF. As DNA, the CDR3 is TGTGCCAGCAGTTACTGGGACAGGGGTGTTTTGGAGGGCTACACCTTC.

The rearrangement joins TRBV5-1 to TRBJ1-2, with 7 bases fitting TRBD1. CDR3 length equals 14 residues. Trimming removed 4 bases from V and 4 bases from J; junction bases left unmatched: 7. The germline V gene has CDR1 SGHRS and CDR2 YFSETQ. DNA for the CDR3: TGCGCCAGCAGCCCCAAGACAGGGACCTATGGCTACACCTTC. This codes for CASSPKTGTYGYTF.

The J gene is TRBJ2-7, the V gene TRBV27, with no clear D. The ends were cut back, 7 bases at V and 3 bases at J, with 10 bases in the middle. This CDR3 contains 12 residues. CDR1 and CDR2 (germline): MNHEY, SMNVEV (reference sequence). Here the CDR3 reads CASTGRNYEQYF. CDR3 nucleotides: TGTGCCAGCACGGGCAGAAACTACGAGCAGTACTTC.

The V gene is TRBV11-3, the J gene TRBJ2-7, with a possible D match to TRBD1 (5 bases). Trimming stripped 2 bases from V and 0 bases from J, with 8 bases between. The germline V gene has CDR1 SGHNT and CDR2 YENEEA. The CDR3 is 14 residues long. The CDR3 loop reads CASSLTGSSYEQYF. CDR3 in DNA: TGTGCCAGCAGCTTAACAGGCAGCTCCTACGAGCAGTACTTC.

V is TRBV7-3 and J is TRBJ2-1; 8 bases line up with TRBD2. The CDR3 covers 15 residues. CDR1 is SGHTA, CDR2 FQGTGA, per germline. V shed 2 bases, J shed 4 bases, and the junction held 4 bases outside the gene matches. The CDR3 loop reads CASSLLAGLYNEQFF. CDR3 nucleotides: TGTGCCAGCAGCTTATTAGCGGGGCTGTACAATGAGCAGTTCTTC.

The V and J genes are TRBV5-1 and TRBJ1-6; D is unclear. Per germline, CDR1 SGHRS and CDR2 YFSETQ. V lost 0 bases and J lost 0, with 10 bases in between. This CDR3 is built from 17 residues. CDR3 protein: CASSLEGSSSYNSPLHF. CDR3 in DNA: TGCGCCAGCAGCTTGGAAGGCAGCAGCTCCTATAATTCACCCCTCCACTTT.

In this sample, this clone turned up a few times. The sample carries other DNA sequences with the same CDR3. The J gene is TRBJ1-6, the V gene TRBV30; D gene unclear. The CDR3 extends over 15 amino acids. Germline V CDR1 and CDR2: GTSNPN, SVGIG (reference sequence). Trimming left V 1 base short and J 0 bases short, with 7 bases between. CDR3 sequence: CAWSAQSSYNSPLHF. The DNA for the CDR3 is TGTGCCTGGAGTGCTCAGAGCTCCTATAATTCACCCCTCCACTTT.

This chain links TRBV28 with TRBJ2-1; 13 nucleotides match TRBD2. The CDR3 has 17 residues. Trimming took 7 bases from V and 0 from J; bases not matched to a gene: 6. Germline assignment: CDR1 MDHEN and CDR2 SYDVKM. CDR3 nucleotides: TGTGCCAGCACCCGGACTAGCGGGAGAATCTCCTACAATGAGCAGTTCTTC. It codes for CASTRTSGRISYNEQFF.

The V call is TRBV3-1 (or the pseudogene TRBV3-2), the J call TRBJ1-2; TRBD1 agrees at 8 bases. The V and J ends lost 0 bases and 0 bases, in that order; junction bases with no gene match: 9. The CDR3 has 18 amino acids. Germline values: CDR1 LGHDT, CDR2 YNNKEL (reference sequence). The CDR3 sequence is CASSQDRPGGETNYGYTF. For the CDR3, the DNA is TGTGCCAGCAGCCAAGATCGGCCAGGGGGCGAGACTAACTATGGCTACACCTTC.

The chain recombines TRBV5-1 with TRBJ1-3; D gene ambiguous. CDR3 length: 16 amino acids. Trimming removed 0 bases from V and 0 bases from J, with 10 bases in between. Germline V gives CDR1 SGHRS, CDR2 YFSETQ. The CDR3 protein is CASSLAPGSSGNTIYF. CDR3 DNA sequence: TGCGCCAGCAGCTTGGCCCCAGGTTCCTCTGGAAACACCATATATTTT.

This clone was picked up a small number of times. The genes are TRBV12-3 or TRBV12-4 and TRBJ1-1; D may be TRBD1 (5 bases). Trimming pared 6 bases from V and 6 bases from J, leaving 11 bases between. The CDR3 runs to 12 residues. The DNA of the CDR3 is TGTGCCAGCAGGGGGGTTGAGGCTGAAGCTTTCTTT. Its protein is CASRGVEAEAFF.

This clone occurred once. V usage is TRBV19 and J usage is TRBJ2-7; 8 bases fit TRBD2. With 3 bases clipped from V and 6 bases from J, the junction kept 16 bases outside the gene matches. The CDR3 runs to 17 residues. The germline CDR1 and CDR2 sequences are LNHDA and SQIVND (reference sequence). CDR3 in DNA: TGTGCCAGTAGTATCAGGTCTGCCGGGAGGGCCTCCACCGAGCAGTACTTC. This encodes CASSIRSAGRASTEQYF.